Listed below are T cell receptor beta chains from one sample, sequenced in a study of CD8+CD57+ T cells in acquired aplastic anemia. TCRdb re-called the reads through MiXCR, storing one row per CDR3 protein. The data hold about 200,000 distinct CDR3 sequences, with 40% to 60% observed a single time. Sequenced material: sorted CD4+, CD8+, or CD8+CD57+ T cells (not recorded which) from PBMCs. Every receptor here comes from a human donor with aplastic anemia. CDR3s include the opening cysteine and the closing phenylalanine or tryptophan. The D gene is left open where the match is weak. Clone sizes are given selectively: once, few, many, or a class where the clone is expanded.

j_call clone_size d_call v_call cdr3_nt cdr3_aa
TRBJ1-1 . . TRBV29-1 TGCAGCGTGACAGGACCCTACACTGAAGCTTTCTTT CSVTGPYTEAFF
TRBJ2-7 few TRBD1 TRBV29-1 TGCAGCGTTGATACAGGGGACTACGAGCAGTACTTC CSVDTGDYEQYF
TRBJ1-1 . . TRBV20-1 TGCAGCCCCCGGGATAACACTGAAGCTTTCTTT CSPRDNTEAFF
TRBJ1-2 many . TRBV5-1 TGCGCCAGCCTTGGGGATGGAAAACCACACCCTCTCCACTTTGGCTACACCTTC CASLGDGKPHPLHFGYTF
TRBJ1-3 . . TRBV7-9 TGCGCCAGCAGCCAAGATCCTACGCAAAGGGCTGGAAACACCATATATTTT CASSQDPTQRAGNTIYF
TRBJ2-3 once TRBD2 TRBV20-1 TGCAGTGCTAGAGCCCAGTCTGGCCTACTAGCGGGGGGTACAGATACGCAGTATTTT CSARAQSGLLAGGTDTQYF
TRBJ1-1 many TRBD1 TRBV25-1 TGTGCCAGCAGGGACAGGGTGACCACTGAAGCTTTCTTT CASRDRVTTEAFF
TRBJ1-5 . TRBD1 TRBV28 TGTGCCAGCACCCCCCCGACAGGGGGCAAAGGGCAGCCCCAGCATTTT CASTPPTGGKGQPQHF
TRBJ2-7 many TRBD1 TRBV2 TGTGCCAGCAGTCCCAGAGGGGGCGAGATCTTCTCCTACGAGCAGTACTTC CASSPRGGEIFSYEQYF
TRBJ1-5 . . TRBV6-1 TGTGCCAGCAGCCTCGACGTGTTTCGGACAAGAAATCAGCCCCAGCATTTT CASSLDVFRTRNQPQHF
TRBJ2-4 . . TRBV6-1 TGTGCCAGCAGTGAAAGTAGAGTAGCCAAAAACATTCAGTACTTC CASSESRVAKNIQYF
TRBJ1-1 . . TRBV10-3 TGTGCCATCAGTGAGTCGGGGGGCTCATCCTTGGGCACTGAAGCTTTCTTT CAISESGGSSLGTEAFF
TRBJ1-4 many TRBD1 TRBV2 TGTGCCAGCAGCGGGACAGAGAATGAAAAACTGTTTTTT CASSGTENEKLFF
TRBJ2-7 . . TRBV29-1 TGCAGCGTCGAGTCACCTAGGGACGAGCAGTACTTC CSVESPRDEQYF
TRBJ2-3 . TRBD2 TRBV25-1 TGTGCCAGCAGTACAAGCGGGGGGTGGGCAGATACGCAGTATTTT CASSTSGGWADTQYF
TRBJ2-1 many . TRBV7-9 TGTGCCAGCAGCGGCAGAAACAATGAGCAGTTCTTC CASSGRNNEQFF
TRBJ1-3 . TRBD1 TRBV15 TGTGCCAGCAGCCGGGGAAACAGGGGAACTGGAAACACCATATATTTT CASSRGNRGTGNTIYF
TRBJ2-1 . . TRBV7-8 TGTGCCAGCAGCTTGATTCCGGACTCCTACAATGAGCAGTTCTTC CASSLIPDSYNEQFF
TRBJ2-7 once TRBD1 TRBV7-2 TGTGCCAGCAGCACAGCAGGGGGACAGTACTTC CASSTAGGQYF
TRBJ2-7 few TRBD2 TRBV19 TGTGCCAGTAGTATCGTAGCGGGAGGTTCCTACGAGCAGTACTTC CASSIVAGGSYEQYF
TRBJ1-1 . . TRBV20-1 TGCAGTGCTACTTTCCCGGGCCCCAAGAACACTGAAGCTTTCTTT CSATFPGPKNTEAFF
TRBJ2-1 . TRBD2 TRBV19 TGTGCCAGTAGTTACCTAGCGGGAAGCAATGAGCAGTTCTTC CASSYLAGSNEQFF
TRBJ2-5 once TRBD2 TRBV7-6 TGTGCCAGCAGCCTTAGCGGGGGGGCGTACCAAGAGACCCAGTACTTC CASSLSGGAYQETQYF
TRBJ1-2 . TRBD1 TRBV5-1 TGCGCCAGCAGCCTGGGCCAGGGACAGGGGGTCTATAGCTACACCTTC CASSLGQGQGVYSYTF
TRBJ2-5 many TRBD2 TRBV24-1 TGTGCCACCAGTGATTCAACTTTAGCGGGGCAAGAGACCCAGTACTTC CATSDSTLAGQETQYF
TRBJ2-7 . TRBD2 TRBV7-3 TGTGCCAGCAGCTTAACTAGCGGGGGGGGCGCCTACGAGCAGTACTTC CASSLTSGGGAYEQYF
TRBJ2-2 . . TRBV10-2 TGCGCCAGCAGTACGGGAGTCGACACCGGGGAGCTGTTTTTT CASSTGVDTGELFF
TRBJ1-6 . . TRBV7-2 TGTGCCAGCAGACAGGGTGATAATTCACCCCTCCGCTTT CASRQGDNSPLRF
TRBJ1-6 few . TRBV5-6 TGTGCCAGCAGCTTGCCGCATTCACCCCTCCACTTT CASSLPHSPLHF
TRBJ2-3 many . TRBV5-1 TGCGCCAGCAGCGCCCAGGGCACAGATACGCAGTATTTT CASSAQGTDTQYF
TRBJ1-2 many . TRBV4-1 TGCGCCAGCAGCCAAGAAGGAATAATTAACTATGGCTACACCTTC CASSQEGIINYGYTF
TRBJ2-6 many . TRBV7-9 TGTGCCAGCAGCTTCTACAGGGCTGGGGCCAACGTCCTGACTTTC CASSFYRAGANVLTF
TRBJ1-1 many . TRBV6-5 TGTGCCAGCAGGCCAGGGGAGGCAACCTCGAACACTGAAGCTTTCTTT CASRPGEATSNTEAFF
TRBJ2-1 many TRBD2 TRBV7-2 TGTGCCAGCAGCTTAGGCGGAGGCGGGGGACATGAGCAGTTCTTC CASSLGGGGGHEQFF
TRBJ1-6 once TRBD1 TRBV7-9 TGTGCCAGCAGTTTAGCGACAGGGGGAAATTCACCCCTCCACTTT CASSLATGGNSPLHF
TRBJ2-7 . . TRBV2 TGTGCCAGCAAGGGGGGGGTGGCCTACGAGCAGTACTTC CASKGGVAYEQYF
TRBJ2-1 . . TRBV7-2 TGTGCCAGCAGTGAAGGGGGGGACAGGAACAATGAGCAGTTCTTC CASSEGGDRNNEQFF
TRBJ1-5 . TRBD1 TRBV19 TGTGCCAGTAGTCTCTATTCCGGGACAGGGGTAGATCAGCCCCAGCATTTT CASSLYSGTGVDQPQHF
TRBJ2-7 . . TRBV4-2 TGTGCCAGCAGCCAAGAATTCGGGACCTCGTCCGACGAGCAGTACTTC CASSQEFGTSSDEQYF
TRBJ1-2 . TRBD1 TRBV25-1 TGTGCCAGCAGTGATGGGGACAGGGCGGCGCGCTACACCTTC CASSDGDRAARYTF
TRBJ1-4 many . TRBV5-5 TGTGCCAGCAGCGGGAGGGGCGGGTTTAATGAAAAACTGTTTTTT CASSGRGGFNEKLFF
TRBJ2-7 many . TRBV20-1 TGCAGTGCTAGCCGGGGGAAGGGCGGCTACGAGCAGTACTTC CSASRGKGGYEQYF
TRBJ2-7 . TRBD1 TRBV20-1 TGCAGTGCTGTGGACAGGGAGTACGAGCAGTACTTC CSAVDREYEQYF
TRBJ1-3 many . TRBV28 TGTGCCAGCAGTCCCGGGAGCACCATATATTTT CASSPGSTIYF
TRBJ2-1 few TRBD1 TRBV30 TGTGCCTGGAGGCCCCGGGACAGGGACTACAATGAGCAGTTCTTC CAWRPRDRDYNEQFF
TRBJ2-5 once . TRBV2 TGTGCCAGCAGTGAAGCGCTATGGGGTAGGGGTCGGGAGACCCAGTACTTC CASSEALWGRGRETQYF
TRBJ2-3 . TRBD2 TRBV9 TGTGCCAGCAGCGTAGGAACTAGCGGTTCCGGGGATACGCAGTATTTT CASSVGTSGSGDTQYF
TRBJ2-1 many TRBD2 TRBV7-2 TGTGCCAGCAGCTTAGTGGCGGGGGGTTACAATGAGCAGTTCTTC CASSLVAGGYNEQFF
TRBJ1-5 . TRBD1 TRBV20-1 TGCAGTGGCACGACAGGGGCCAACAATCAGCCCCAGCATTTT CSGTTGANNQPQHF
TRBJ1-1 . . TRBV19 TGTGCCAGTAGTCAACAGGGATGGAACACTGAAGCTTTCTTT CASSQQGWNTEAFF
TRBJ1-2 once TRBD1 TRBV20-1 TGCAGTGCTAGGGACAGGGTAACAGGCCAATTC CSARDRVTGQF
TRBJ2-5 many TRBD2 TRBV2 TGTGCCAGCAGTCGGACTAGCGGGGGAACGGAGACCCAGTACTTC CASSRTSGGTETQYF
TRBJ2-7 . . TRBV20-1 TGCAGCGTTCTACCGGGCGGTAACGAGCAGTACTTC CSVLPGGNEQYF
TRBJ2-3 once . TRBV5-4 TGTGCCAGCAGCCCAGCTCTGGCGGCAGGGGAGACAGATACGCGGTATTTT CASSPALAAGETDTRYF
TRBJ1-1 many . TRBV20-1 TGCAGTGCTTGGTCCGGGTGGAGAACAAAGGTTGAGAGGGGAGCTTTCTTT CSAWSGWRTKVERGAFF
TRBJ2-5 many . TRBV5-5 TGTGCCAGCAGCTCCGGGACTGCAGGAGAGACCCAGTACTTC CASSSGTAGETQYF
TRBJ1-4 many . TRBV6-5 TGTGCCAGCAGTCCATTCCGGGAGGACATTAATGAAAAACTGTTTTTT CASSPFREDINEKLFF
TRBJ2-5 many . TRBV7-2 TGTGCCAGCAGCTCCCGGACTGGCCCCGAGACCCAGTACTTC CASSSRTGPETQYF
TRBJ1-1 many TRBD1 TRBV29-1 TGCAGCGTTCACAGGGGGCGGACTGAAGCTTTCTTT CSVHRGRTEAFF
TRBJ2-2 . . TRBV10-1 TGCGCCAGCAGTGAGTGGGCCGGGGAGCTGTTTTTT CASSEWAGELFF